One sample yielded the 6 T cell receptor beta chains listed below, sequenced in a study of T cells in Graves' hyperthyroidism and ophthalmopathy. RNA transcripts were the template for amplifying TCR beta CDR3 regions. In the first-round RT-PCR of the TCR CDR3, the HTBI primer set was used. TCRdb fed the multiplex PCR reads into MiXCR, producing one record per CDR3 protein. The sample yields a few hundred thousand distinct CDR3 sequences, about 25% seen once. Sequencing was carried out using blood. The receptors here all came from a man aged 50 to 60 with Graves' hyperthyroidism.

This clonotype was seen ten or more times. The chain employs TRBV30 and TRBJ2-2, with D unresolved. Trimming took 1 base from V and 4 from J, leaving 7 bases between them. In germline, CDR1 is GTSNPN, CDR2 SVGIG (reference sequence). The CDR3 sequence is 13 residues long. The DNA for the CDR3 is TGTGCCTGGAGTGGGGTGGCCACCGGGGAGCTGTTTTTT. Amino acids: CAWSGVATGELFF.

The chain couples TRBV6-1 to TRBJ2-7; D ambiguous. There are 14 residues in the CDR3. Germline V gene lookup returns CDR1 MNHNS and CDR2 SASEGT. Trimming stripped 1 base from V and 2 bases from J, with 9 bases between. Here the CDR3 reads CASSEGRQTYEQYF. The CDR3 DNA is TGTGCCAGCAGTGAAGGTCGCCAGACCTACGAGCAGTACTTC.

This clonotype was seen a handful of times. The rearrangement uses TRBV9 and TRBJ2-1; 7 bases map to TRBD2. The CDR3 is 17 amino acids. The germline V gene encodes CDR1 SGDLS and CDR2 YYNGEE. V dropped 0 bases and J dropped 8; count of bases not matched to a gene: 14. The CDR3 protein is CASSVATSHPSSDEQFF. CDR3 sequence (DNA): TGTGCCAGCAGCGTAGCGACTAGCCACCCAAGTTCGGATGAGCAGTTCTTC.

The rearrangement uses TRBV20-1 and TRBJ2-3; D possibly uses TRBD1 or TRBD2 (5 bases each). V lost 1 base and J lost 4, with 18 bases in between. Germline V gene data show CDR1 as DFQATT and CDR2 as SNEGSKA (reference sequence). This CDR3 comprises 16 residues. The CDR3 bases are TGCAGTGCTAGAGTCATCGGGACCTCCTCCCCAGATACGCAGTATTTT. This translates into CSARVIGTSSPDTQYF.

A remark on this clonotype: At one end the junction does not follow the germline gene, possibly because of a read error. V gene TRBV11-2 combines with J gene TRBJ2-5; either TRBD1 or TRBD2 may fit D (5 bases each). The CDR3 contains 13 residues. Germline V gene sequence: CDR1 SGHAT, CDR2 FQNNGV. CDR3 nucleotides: TGTGCCAGCAGCTTAGAGGGGAGACAGACCCTGTACTTC. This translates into CASSLEGRQTLYF.

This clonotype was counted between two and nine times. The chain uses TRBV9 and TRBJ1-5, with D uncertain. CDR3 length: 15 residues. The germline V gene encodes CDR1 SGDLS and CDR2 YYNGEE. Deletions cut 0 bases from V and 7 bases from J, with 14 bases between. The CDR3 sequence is CASSVDGDSRQPQHF. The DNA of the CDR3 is TGTGCCAGCAGCGTAGATGGGGATAGTAGACAGCCCCAGCATTTT.